This record looks at one T cell receptor (beta chain) sequence and its context. No antigen is known for it. The sample comes from a study of T cell responses to AZD1222 COVID-19 vaccine. Study-level points and caveats: There were vaccine-associated CD4 TCRs across spike, dominant at 160-218 and 743-854. Per reports, nearly half of all spike-specific TCRs target regions that are unmutated in variants. The donor group comprised mostly white British people and more females; the analysis possibly underestimated clonal diversity.

The V segment lost 8 bases and the J segment 2 bases; nucleotides outside the gene matches: 12. Germline CDR1 and CDR2: MDHEN and SYDVKM. This CDR3 comprises 17 residues. Sequenced by immunoSEQ multiplex PCR; TCRdb stores in-frame clones only, minus some. The repertoire holds around 150,000 clones, with over 75% as singletons. This sequence joins TRBV28 and TRBJ2-3; 11 nucleotides align to TRBD2. The sample here was peripheral blood, taken 28 days after the second AZD1222 dose. The sequence came from an adult who received the AZD1222 COVID-19 vaccine. This CDR3 is CASGEGLLAGVTDTQYF. The CDR3 DNA reads as TGTGCCAGCGGGGAGGGCCTACTAGCGGGAGTCACAGATACGCAGTATTTT. The entire variable domain, with the rest obtained from reference TRBV28 and TRBJ2-3, is as follows: DVKVTQSSRYLVKRTGEKVFLECVQDMDHENMFWYRQDPGLGLRLIYFSYDVKMKEKGDIPEGYSVSREKKERFSLILESASTNQTSMYLCASGEGLLAGVTDTQYFGPGTRLTVL.